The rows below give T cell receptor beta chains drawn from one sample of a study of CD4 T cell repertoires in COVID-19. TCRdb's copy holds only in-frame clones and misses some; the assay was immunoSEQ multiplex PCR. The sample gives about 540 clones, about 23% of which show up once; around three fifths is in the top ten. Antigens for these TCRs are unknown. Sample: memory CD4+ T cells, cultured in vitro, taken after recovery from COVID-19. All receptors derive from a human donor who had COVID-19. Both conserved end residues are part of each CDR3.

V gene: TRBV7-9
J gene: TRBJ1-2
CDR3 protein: CASSLGGQVYGYTF

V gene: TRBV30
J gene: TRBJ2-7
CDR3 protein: CAWTGQDPYEQYF

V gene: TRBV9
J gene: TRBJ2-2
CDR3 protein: CASQRGGVAGELFF

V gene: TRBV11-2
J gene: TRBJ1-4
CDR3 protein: CASSLKVATNEKLFF

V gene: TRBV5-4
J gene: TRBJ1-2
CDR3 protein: CASSLGGIVAYGYTF

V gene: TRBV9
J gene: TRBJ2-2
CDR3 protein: CASHRGGGAGELFF

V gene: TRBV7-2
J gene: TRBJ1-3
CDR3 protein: CASSDPGGTSGNTIYF

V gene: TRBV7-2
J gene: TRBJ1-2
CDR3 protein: CASSLDRLTYGYTF

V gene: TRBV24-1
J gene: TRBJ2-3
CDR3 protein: CATSEGDSKYF

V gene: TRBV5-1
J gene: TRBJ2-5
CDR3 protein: CASSRASGLQETQYF

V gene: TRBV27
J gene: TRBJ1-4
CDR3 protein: CASKTGTGPEKLFF

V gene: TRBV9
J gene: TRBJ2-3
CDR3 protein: CASSVVGLAAADTQYF

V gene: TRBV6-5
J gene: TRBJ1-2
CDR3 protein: CASSRGANYGYTF

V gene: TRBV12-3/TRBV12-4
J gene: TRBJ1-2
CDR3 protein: CASSEIANYGYTF

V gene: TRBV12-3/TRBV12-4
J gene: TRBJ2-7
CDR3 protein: CASSLLEQGEQYF

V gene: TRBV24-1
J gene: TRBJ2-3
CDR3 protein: CATSEYRGRRTDTQYF

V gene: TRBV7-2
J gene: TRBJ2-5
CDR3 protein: CASSLASGSQETQYF

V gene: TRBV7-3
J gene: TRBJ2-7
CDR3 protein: CASSLKGGSYEQYF

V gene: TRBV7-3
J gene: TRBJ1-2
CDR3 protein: CASSLKGGSNYGYTF

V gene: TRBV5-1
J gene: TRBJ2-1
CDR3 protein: CASSLERGGGLPIYNEQFF

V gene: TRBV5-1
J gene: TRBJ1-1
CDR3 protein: CASSKTGGKGEAFF

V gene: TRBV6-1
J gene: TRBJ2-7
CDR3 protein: CASTVLISSSYEQYF

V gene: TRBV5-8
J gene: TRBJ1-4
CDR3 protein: CASSLFGRNPEKLFF

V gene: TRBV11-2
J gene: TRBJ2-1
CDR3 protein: CASSPAGGRYNEQFF

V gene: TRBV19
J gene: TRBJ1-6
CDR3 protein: CASKDRVEWNSPLHF

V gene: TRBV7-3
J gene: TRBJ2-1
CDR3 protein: CASSLKLGQGVTEQFF

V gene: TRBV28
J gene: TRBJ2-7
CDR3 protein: CASSLGLAGVYEQYF

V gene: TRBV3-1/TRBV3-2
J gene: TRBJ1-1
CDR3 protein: CASSLVCPISRTEAFF

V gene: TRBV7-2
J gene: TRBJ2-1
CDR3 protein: CASSLASGAYNEQFF

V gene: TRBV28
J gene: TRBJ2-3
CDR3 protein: CASSPQYTTDTQYF

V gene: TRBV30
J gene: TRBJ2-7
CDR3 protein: CAWSVVAGGIQYF

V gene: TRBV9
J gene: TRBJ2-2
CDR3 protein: CASQRGGGAGELFF

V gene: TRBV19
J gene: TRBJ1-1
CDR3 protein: CASSHKGGGTEAFF

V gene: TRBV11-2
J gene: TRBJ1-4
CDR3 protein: CASSLKQAFNEKLFF

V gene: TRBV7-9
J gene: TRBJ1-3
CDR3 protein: CAWGQGVDTGNTIYF

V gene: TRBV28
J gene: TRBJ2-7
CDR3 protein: CATRTPSYEQYF

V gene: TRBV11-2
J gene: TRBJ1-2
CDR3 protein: CASSPQGRNYGYTF

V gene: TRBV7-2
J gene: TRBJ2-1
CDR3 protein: CASSSLAGQFF

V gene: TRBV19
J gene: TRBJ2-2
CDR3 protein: CASSIRVGGRSGELFF

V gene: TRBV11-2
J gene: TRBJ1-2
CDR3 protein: CASSLLVEGGYTF

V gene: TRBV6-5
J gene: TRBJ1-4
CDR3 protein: CASSIHRDGNEKLFF

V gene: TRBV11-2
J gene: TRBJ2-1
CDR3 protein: CASSRTGGSYNEQFF

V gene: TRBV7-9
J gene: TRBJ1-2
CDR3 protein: CASSSAARGGYTF

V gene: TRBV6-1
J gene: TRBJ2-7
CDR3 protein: CASSEEKGYHYEQYF

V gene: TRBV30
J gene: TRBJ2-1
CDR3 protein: CAWGPGLAGAGEQFF

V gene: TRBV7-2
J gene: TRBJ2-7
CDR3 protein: CASSLATGGPYEQYF

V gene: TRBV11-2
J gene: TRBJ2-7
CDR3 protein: CASSLKQGAPYEQYF

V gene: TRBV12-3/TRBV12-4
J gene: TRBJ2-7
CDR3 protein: CASSSVAAGEQYF

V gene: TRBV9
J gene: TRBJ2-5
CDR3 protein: CASSSNRETQYF

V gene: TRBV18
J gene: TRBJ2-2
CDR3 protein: CASSPNLLAGNTGELFF

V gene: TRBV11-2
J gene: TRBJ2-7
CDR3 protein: CASSLKGASNYEQYF

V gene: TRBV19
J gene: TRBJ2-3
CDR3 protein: CASSMGLAVTDTQYF

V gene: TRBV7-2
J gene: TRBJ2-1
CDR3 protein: CASSITSGSYNEQFF

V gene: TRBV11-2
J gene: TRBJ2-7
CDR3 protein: CASSPATGGSYNEQYF